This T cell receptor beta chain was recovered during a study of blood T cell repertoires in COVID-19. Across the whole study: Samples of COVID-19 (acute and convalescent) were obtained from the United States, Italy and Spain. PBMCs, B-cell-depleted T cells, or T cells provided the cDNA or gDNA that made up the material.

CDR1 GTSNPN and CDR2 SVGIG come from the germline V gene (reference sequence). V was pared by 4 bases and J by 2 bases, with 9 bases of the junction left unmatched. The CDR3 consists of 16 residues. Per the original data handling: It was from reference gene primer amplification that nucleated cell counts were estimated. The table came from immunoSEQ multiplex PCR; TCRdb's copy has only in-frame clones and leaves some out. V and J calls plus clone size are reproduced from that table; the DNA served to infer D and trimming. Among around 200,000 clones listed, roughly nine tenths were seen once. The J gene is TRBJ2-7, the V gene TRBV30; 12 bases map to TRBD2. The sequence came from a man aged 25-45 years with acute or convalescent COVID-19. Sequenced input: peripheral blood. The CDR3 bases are TGTGCCTGGACCGAAAGACTAGCGGGAGTCCCCTACGAGCAGTACTTC. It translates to CAWTERLAGVPYEQYF.